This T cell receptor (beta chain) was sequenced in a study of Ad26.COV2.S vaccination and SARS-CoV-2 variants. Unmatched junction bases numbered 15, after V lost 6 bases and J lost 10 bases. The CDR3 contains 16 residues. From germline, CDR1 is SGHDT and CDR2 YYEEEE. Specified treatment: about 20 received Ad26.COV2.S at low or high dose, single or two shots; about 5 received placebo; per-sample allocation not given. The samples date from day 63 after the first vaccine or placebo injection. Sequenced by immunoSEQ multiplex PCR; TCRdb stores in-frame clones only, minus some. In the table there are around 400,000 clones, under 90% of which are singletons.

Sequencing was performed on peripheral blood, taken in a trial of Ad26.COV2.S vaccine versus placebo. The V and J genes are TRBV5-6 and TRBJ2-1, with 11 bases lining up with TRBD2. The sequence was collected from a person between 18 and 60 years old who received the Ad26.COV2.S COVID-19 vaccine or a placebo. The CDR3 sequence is CASIRMGTSGRVEQFF. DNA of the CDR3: TGTGCCAGCATCCGTATGGGGACTAGCGGAAGGGTGGAGCAGTTCTTC.